These T cell receptor beta chains were read from a single sample in a study of CD8 T cells in Susac syndrome. TCRdb called the immunoSEQ multiplex PCR reads again in MiXCR, with one record for every CDR3 protein. In the table there are 200,000 to 250,000 distinct CDR3 sequences, around 96% of which are singletons. Material: CD4+ T cells from PBMCs. These receptors originate from a human donor with multiple sclerosis. The CDR3 runs from the conserved cysteine through the conserved F or W. Fields, in order: D gene, clone size, V gene, J gene, CDR3 DNA, CDR3 protein. D genes are given only for firm matches. Clone size appears in some rows only: once, few, many, or a class for an expanded clone.

d_gene: .; abundance: .; v_gene: TRBV2; j_gene: TRBJ1-5; CDR3nt: TGTGCCAGCAGTGATGGCCAGCCCCAGCATTTT; CDR3aa: CASSDGQPQHF
d_gene: TRBD1; abundance: once; v_gene: TRBV9; j_gene: TRBJ2-1; CDR3nt: TGTGCCAGCAGCGTCACCGGGACAGGATACAATGAGCAGTTCTTC; CDR3aa: CASSVTGTGYNEQFF
d_gene: .; abundance: .; v_gene: TRBV9; j_gene: TRBJ2-5; CDR3nt: TGTGCCAGCAGCGCTGGTGGCAGACAAGAGACCCAGTACTTC; CDR3aa: CASSAGGRQETQYF
d_gene: .; abundance: .; v_gene: TRBV3-1; j_gene: TRBJ2-5; CDR3nt: TGTGCCAGCAGCCAAAGGTCGGCACAAGAGACCCAGTACTTC; CDR3aa: CASSQRSAQETQYF
d_gene: TRBD1; abundance: .; v_gene: TRBV2; j_gene: TRBJ1-2; CDR3nt: TGTGCCAGCAGTTTAATCCCGGGACAGGGTAGCTATGGCTACACCTTC; CDR3aa: CASSLIPGQGSYGYTF
d_gene: .; abundance: .; v_gene: TRBV7-3; j_gene: TRBJ2-1; CDR3nt: TGTGCCAGCAGCGATCTATCCCTAGGTGAGCAGTTCTTC; CDR3aa: CASSDLSLGEQFF
d_gene: .; abundance: .; v_gene: TRBV25-1; j_gene: TRBJ1-5; CDR3nt: TGTGCCAGCCAGATGGGCAATCAGCCCCAGCATTTT; CDR3aa: CASQMGNQPQHF
d_gene: .; abundance: .; v_gene: TRBV27; j_gene: TRBJ2-7; CDR3nt: TGTGCCAGCAGTTTCGGCCGCTCCTACGAGCAGTACTTC; CDR3aa: CASSFGRSYEQYF
d_gene: TRBD1; abundance: .; v_gene: TRBV27; j_gene: TRBJ1-4; CDR3nt: TGTGCCAGCAGTTTATGGACAGGGGACGAAAAACTGTTTTTT; CDR3aa: CASSLWTGDEKLFF
d_gene: .; abundance: .; v_gene: TRBV24-1; j_gene: TRBJ2-1; CDR3nt: TGTGCCACCAGTCAGGGGGGCAATGAGCAGTTCTTC; CDR3aa: CATSQGGNEQFF
d_gene: .; abundance: .; v_gene: TRBV19; j_gene: TRBJ2-1; CDR3nt: TGTGCCAGTAGTACAAGATGGGTAAATGAGCAGTTCTTC; CDR3aa: CASSTRWVNEQFF
d_gene: .; abundance: .; v_gene: TRBV18; j_gene: TRBJ1-1; CDR3nt: TGTGCCAGCTCGAACACTGAAGCTTTCTTT; CDR3aa: CASSNTEAFF
d_gene: .; abundance: .; v_gene: TRBV6-5; j_gene: TRBJ2-5; CDR3nt: TGTGCCAGCAGGCCAAGTAAAGAGACCCAGTACTTC; CDR3aa: CASRPSKETQYF
d_gene: TRBD2; abundance: .; v_gene: TRBV28; j_gene: TRBJ2-3; CDR3nt: TGTGCCAGCAGGGAGAGCGGGAGAAGCACAGATACGCAGTATTTT; CDR3aa: CASRESGRSTDTQYF
d_gene: .; abundance: .; v_gene: TRBV3-1; j_gene: TRBJ1-1; CDR3nt: TGTGCCAGCAGCCGCGTCGTGAACACTGAAGCTTTCTTT; CDR3aa: CASSRVVNTEAFF
d_gene: .; abundance: .; v_gene: TRBV30; j_gene: TRBJ1-1; CDR3nt: TGTGCCTGGAGTCGGGCAGTCAACACTGAAGCTTTCTTT; CDR3aa: CAWSRAVNTEAFF
d_gene: .; abundance: .; v_gene: TRBV20-1; j_gene: TRBJ2-7; CDR3nt: TGCAGTGCTATTGGAAGATTCGGGATCATAGGCGACGAGCAGTACTTC; CDR3aa: CSAIGRFGIIGDEQYF
d_gene: TRBD1; abundance: .; v_gene: TRBV27; j_gene: TRBJ1-2; CDR3nt: TGTGCCAGCAGTTTCGGACAGGGAGTGGGCTACACCTTC; CDR3aa: CASSFGQGVGYTF
d_gene: TRBD2; abundance: .; v_gene: TRBV6-2/TRBV6-3; j_gene: TRBJ2-1; CDR3nt: TGTGCCAGCCAAAACGGGGGGACTATTTACAATGAGCAGTTCTTC; CDR3aa: CASQNGGTIYNEQFF
d_gene: .; abundance: .; v_gene: TRBV27; j_gene: TRBJ1-5; CDR3nt: TGTGCCAGCAGTCCCGGAACAGGGCCCCATCAGCCCCAGCATTTT; CDR3aa: CASSPGTGPHQPQHF
d_gene: .; abundance: .; v_gene: TRBV18; j_gene: TRBJ2-1; CDR3nt: TGTGCCAGCTCACAAGGACTGACCTCCTACAATGAGCAGTTCTTC; CDR3aa: CASSQGLTSYNEQFF
d_gene: TRBD2; abundance: .; v_gene: TRBV3-1; j_gene: TRBJ2-5; CDR3nt: TGTGCCAGCAGCCCCTCTTTGCGGGGGGGTCAAGAGACCCAGTACTTC; CDR3aa: CASSPSLRGGQETQYF
d_gene: TRBD1; abundance: .; v_gene: TRBV5-1; j_gene: TRBJ2-4; CDR3nt: TGCGCCAGCAGCTTGGCAGGGGGTACGGCCAAAAACATTCAGTACTTC; CDR3aa: CASSLAGGTAKNIQYF
d_gene: TRBD2; abundance: .; v_gene: TRBV7-9; j_gene: TRBJ2-7; CDR3nt: TGTGCCAGCAGCTTACGGACTAGCCACCCCTACGAGCAGTACTTC; CDR3aa: CASSLRTSHPYEQYF
d_gene: .; abundance: .; v_gene: TRBV7-8; j_gene: TRBJ2-3; CDR3nt: TGTGCCAGCAGCTTGGCCGTAAATACGCAGTATTTT; CDR3aa: CASSLAVNTQYF
d_gene: TRBD2; abundance: few; v_gene: TRBV12-3/TRBV12-4; j_gene: TRBJ2-2; CDR3nt: TGTGCCAGCAGGCTAGCGGGGGCTAACACCGGGGAGCTGTTTTTT; CDR3aa: CASRLAGANTGELFF